This T cell receptor beta chain is from a study of cytomegalovirus exposure and HLA in healthy donors. In the PCR, 60 Vbeta and 13 Jbeta primers were used. Clones were sequenced by immunoSEQ multiplex PCR, and TCRdb holds only the in-frame ones, with some missing. The table includes about 160,000 clones, about four fifths detected once. Notes on this clone: Its antigen remains unidentified.

Overall study results and limits: Some 16,000 TCR beta sequences were associated with HLA alleles at 0.05 false discovery rate in a later analysis. Prior analysis indicated that the majority of TCR beta V segments exhibited productivity approximately 90% or approximately 30% of the time.

Germline V gene lookup returns CDR1 MGHDK and CDR2 SYGVNS. V was pared by 2 bases and J by 4 bases, with 10 bases of the junction left unmatched. The CDR3 covers 16 residues. This TCR derives from a male donor in good health and CMV-seropositive. The chain couples TRBV25-1 to TRBJ1-2, with TRBD1 identical over 7 bases. Specimen: PBMCs. CDR3 in DNA: TGTGCCAGCAGTGAAGAGGGGGCACCGAAGGGCTATGGCTACACCTTC. The encoded protein is CASSEEGAPKGYGYTF.